The text below deals with one T cell receptor (beta chain). Its antigen is unknown. The data were taken from a study of a mutant IDH1 vaccine in newly diagnosed glioma. Study-level information: Treated patients had a mean age of approximately 40 years and a sex split that was approximately 62% male and 37.5% female. Patients arrived already treated with radiotherapy, temozolomide, or both, most having had both. Study-level findings and limits: Seemingly, pseudoprogression had no relation to changes in the top peripheral T cell clonotypes. The occurrence of vaccine-induced immune responses was seen in approximately 92% of patients.

Assay used: immunoSEQ multiplex PCR; TCRdb lists only in-frame clones, some missing. Altogether about 68,000 clones are present, around 79% being singletons, with the ten largest covering over 8%. The CDR3 loop spans 13 amino acids. Germline V gene sequence: CDR1 SGHKS, CDR2 YYEKEE (reference sequence). V gave up 1 base and J gave up 6 bases; unmatched junction bases: 1. As for time point: baseline, week 1 (first vaccination visit). The treatment here: pre-vaccination baseline after standard-of-care therapy. This receptor was identified in a man aged 45 to 65 with glioma. V usage is TRBV5-5 and J usage is TRBJ1-5, with 7 positions matching TRBD1. The sequencing used PBMCs, collected from a glioma patient treated with radiotherapy, temozolomide or both. This CDR3 is CASSLTGVQPQHF. CDR3 sequence (DNA): TGTGCCAGCAGCTTGACAGGGGTTCAGCCCCAGCATTTT.